The 15 T cell receptor beta chains presented below share a single source sample, sequenced in a study of blood T cell repertoires in COVID-19. The table came from immunoSEQ multiplex PCR; TCRdb's copy has only in-frame clones and leaves some out. The table includes under 500,000 clones, 75% to 90% detected once. The sample taken for sequencing was PBMCs or T cells enriched from blood (not recorded which). These receptors all come from a man aged 25 to 40 who had recovered from COVID-19.

This chain joins TRBV3-1 (or the pseudogene TRBV3-2) and TRBJ1-1, with D possibly matching TRBD1 (6 bases). Germline V CDR1 and CDR2: LGHDT, YNNKEL (reference sequence). This CDR3 region has 15 residues. Trimming removed 4 bases from V and 4 bases from J, with 16 bases in between. For the CDR3, the DNA is TGTGCCAGCAGCCCCATGGGGGCGCCGGGCACTGAAGCTTTCTTT. It is translated as CASSPMGAPGTEAFF.

The J gene is TRBJ1-1, the V gene TRBV7-9; 8 bases align to TRBD1. V was pared by 5 bases and J by 0 bases, with 5 bases of the junction left unmatched. The CDR3 has 15 amino acids. Looked up from germline, CDR1 is SEHNR and CDR2 is FQNEAQ (reference sequence). The CDR3: CASSPQGAMNTEAFF. In DNA form, the CDR3 reads TGTGCCAGCAGCCCCCAGGGGGCCATGAACACTGAAGCTTTCTTT. Filled out from reference TRBV7-9 and TRBJ1-1, the complete variable domain reads DTGVSQNPRHKITKRGQNVTFRCDPISEHNRLYWYRQTLGQGPEFLTYFQNEAQLEKSRLLSDRFSAERPKGSFSTLEIQRTEQGDSAMYLCASSPQGAMNTEAFFGQGTRLTVV.

The chain is built from TRBV9 and TRBJ1-2, with D maybe TRBD1 (6 bases). Germline V gene sequence: CDR1 SGDLS, CDR2 YYNGEE. V was cut by 0 bases and J by 4 bases, with 13 bases left in between. This CDR3 is 15 amino acids long. The CDR3 is CASSVGSAGAYGYTF. CDR3 bases: TGTGCCAGCAGCGTAGGGTCTGCAGGGGCCTATGGCTACACCTTC. Complete variable domain (other parts from reference TRBV9 and TRBJ1-2): DSGVTQTPKHLITATGQRVTLRCSPRSGDLSVYWYQQSLDQGLQFLIQYYNGEERAKGNILERFSAQQFPDLHSELNLSSLELGDSALYFCASSVGSAGAYGYTFGSGTRLTVV.

The chain links TRBV5-5 to TRBJ1-6; 9 nucleotides line up with TRBD1. CDR1 and CDR2 (germline): SGHKS, YYEKEE (reference sequence). CDR3 length equals 19 residues. Germline trimming cut 0 bases from V and 0 bases from J; bases unmatched to any gene: 7. CDR3 sequence: CASSLGGTGPSSYNSPLHF. The CDR3 DNA reads TGTGCCAGCAGCTTGGGGGGGACAGGGCCAAGCTCCTATAATTCACCCCTCCACTTT.

The chain couples TRBV28 to TRBJ1-2; D gene uncertain. V lost 1 base to trimming and J lost 6 bases, with 9 bases between them. The germline V gene encodes CDR1 MDHEN and CDR2 SYDVKM. The CDR3 runs to 13 residues. CDR3 coding DNA: TGTGCCAGCAGTTTATCGTCCCAGAATGGCTACACCTTC. Amino acids: CASSLSSQNGYTF.

This chain links TRBV24-1 with TRBJ2-1, with TRBD2 as a possible D gene (6 bases). CDR3 size: 12 residues. V was pared by 4 bases and J by 11 bases, with 11 bases between. Germline V CDR1 and CDR2: KGHDR, SFDVKD. The CDR3: CATSDPAGQQFF. The DNA of the CDR3 is TGTGCCACCAGTGACCCGGCGGGACAGCAGTTCTTC.

The chain couples TRBV6-1 to TRBJ1-1; D not resolved. CDR3 size: 14 residues. The ends were cut back, 0 bases at V and 0 bases at J, with 5 bases in the middle. Germline values: CDR1 MNHNS, CDR2 SASEGT. The CDR3 loop reads CASSEAELNTEAFF. Here the CDR3 DNA reads TGTGCCAGCAGTGAAGCGGAGTTGAACACTGAAGCTTTCTTT.

Here the CDR3 reads CASSPSGSSYEQYF. CDR3 coding DNA: TGTGCCAGCAGCCCTAGCGGGAGCTCCTACGAGCAGTACTTC. The chain couples TRBV2 to TRBJ2-7; 10 bases match TRBD2. The germline CDR1 and CDR2 sequences are SNHLY and FYNNEI. This CDR3 comprises 14 residues. Trimming took 6 bases from V and 0 from J; bases not matched to a gene: 2. The full variable domain, rest sourced from reference TRBV2 and TRBJ2-7, is EPEVTQTPSHQVTQMGQEVILRCVPISNHLYFYWYRQILGQKVEFLVSFYNNEISEKSEIFDDQFSVERPDGSNFTLKIRSTKLEDSAMYFCASSPSGSSYEQYFGPGTRLTVT.

V and J are TRBV12-3 or TRBV12-4 and TRBJ2-7, with D perhaps TRBD2 (6 bases). The CDR3 runs 12 residues. The germline V and J ends were trimmed by 3 bases and 9 bases, with 12 bases remaining between them. The CDR3 spells CASSFTSRLQYF. The CDR3 bases are TGTGCCAGCAGTTTTACTAGCCGGTTGCAGTACTTC.

The chain recombines TRBV5-1 with TRBJ2-1; 7 positions match TRBD2. Looked up from germline, CDR1 is SGHRS and CDR2 is YFSETQ. The CDR3 extends over 15 amino acids. J was trimmed by 8 bases and V by 2 bases; bases with no gene match: 10. The CDR3 protein is CASSFGGRAMDEQFF. DNA for the CDR3: TGCGCCAGCAGCTTTGGGGGGAGGGCCATGGATGAGCAGTTCTTC. The full variable domain, rest sourced from reference TRBV5-1 and TRBJ2-1, is KAGVTQTPRYLIKTRGQQVTLSCSPISGHRSVSWYQQTPGQGLQFLFEYFSETQRNKGNFPGRFSGRQFSNSRSEMNVSTLELGDSALYLCASSFGGRAMDEQFFGPGTRLTVL.

This clone was counted only a few times. The gene calls are TRBV24-1 and TRBJ1-3; TRBD1 matches 7 bases. This CDR3 has 13 amino acids. Germline V CDR1 and CDR2: KGHDR, SFDVKD. V shed 5 bases, J shed 8 bases, and the junction held 5 bases outside the gene matches. The CDR3 loop reads CATSAHTGDTIYF. The CDR3 DNA reads TGTGCCACCAGTGCCCATACAGGGGACACCATATATTTT.

The chain combines TRBV27 with TRBJ1-2; TRBD1 might be the D (5 bases). The germline gives CDR1 MNHEY, CDR2 SMNVEV (reference sequence). This CDR3 region has 14 residues. V was cut by 5 bases and J by 6 bases, with 16 bases left in between. CDR3 in amino acids: CASSPLLSGDGYTF. The CDR3 nucleotides are TGTGCCAGCAGTCCGCTATTGTCGGGGGATGGCTACACCTTC.

Notes on this clone: The sample has other DNA sequences that encode this CDR3 too. CDR3 residues: CASRTGNYGYTF. CDR3 nucleotide sequence: TGTGCCAGCCGCACAGGGAACTATGGCTACACCTTC. This chain uses TRBV6-5 with TRBJ1-2, with D perhaps TRBD1 (6 bases). The CDR3 has 12 residues. Per the germline V gene, CDR1 is MNHEY and CDR2 is SVGAGI. V gave up 8 bases and J gave up 2 bases, with 9 bases separating them.

V gene TRBV9 combines with J gene TRBJ2-7; D is possibly TRBD2 (5 bases). V lost 4 bases to trimming and J lost 7 bases, with 18 bases between them. Per germline, CDR1 SGDLS and CDR2 YYNGEE. The CDR3 is 14 amino acids. The CDR3 DNA reads as TGTGCCAGCAGCCCAGGACTGGGAACCTCGGAGCAGTACTTC. Amino acid sequence: CASSPGLGTSEQYF. The full variable domain, with the rest looked up from reference TRBV9 and TRBJ2-7, is DSGVTQTPKHLITATGQRVTLRCSPRSGDLSVYWYQQSLDQGLQFLIQYYNGEERAKGNILERFSAQQFPDLHSELNLSSLELGDSALYFCASSPGLGTSEQYFGPGTRLTVT.

The V call is TRBV5-4, the J call TRBJ2-7; 11 nucleotides align to TRBD1. V shed 2 bases, J shed 2 bases, and the junction held 3 bases outside the gene matches. Germline V gene data show CDR1 as SGHNT and CDR2 as YYREEE (reference sequence). There are 15 residues in the CDR3. The CDR3 nucleotides are TGTGCCAGCAGCTTTAGGGGACAGGGGGCCTACGAGCAGTACTTC. It translates to CASSFRGQGAYEQYF.